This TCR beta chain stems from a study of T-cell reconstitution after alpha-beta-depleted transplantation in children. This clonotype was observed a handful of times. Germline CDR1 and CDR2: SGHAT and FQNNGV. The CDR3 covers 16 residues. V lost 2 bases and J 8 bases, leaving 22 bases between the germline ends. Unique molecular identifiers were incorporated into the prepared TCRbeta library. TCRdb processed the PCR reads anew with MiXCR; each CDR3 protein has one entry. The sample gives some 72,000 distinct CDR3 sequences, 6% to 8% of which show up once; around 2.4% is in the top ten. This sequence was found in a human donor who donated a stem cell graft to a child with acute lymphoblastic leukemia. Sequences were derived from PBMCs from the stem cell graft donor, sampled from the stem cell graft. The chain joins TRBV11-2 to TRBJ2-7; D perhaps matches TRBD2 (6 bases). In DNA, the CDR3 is TGTGCCAGCAGCTTAATTCGGGAGACTGAGCGTCCGAAGCAGTACTTC. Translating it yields CASSLIRETERPKQYF.